What follows are 27 T cell receptor beta chains derived from one specimen sequenced in a study of cytomegalovirus exposure and HLA in healthy donors. Use of 60 Vbeta and 13 Jbeta primers characterized the PCR. Profiled with immunoSEQ multiplex PCR; TCRdb holds only in-frame clones, not every one. The repertoire consists of around 60,000 clones, with more than 60% occurring once and the leading ten covering about 53%. The sequencing sample was made of PBMCs. Receptors originate from a man in his forties or fifties in good health and CMV-seropositive.

This clone has just a few counts. The V call is TRBV7-2, the J call TRBJ1-1, with TRBD1 matching over 9 bases. There are 17 residues in the CDR3. Germline V gives CDR1 SGHTA, CDR2 FQGNSA. With 2 bases clipped from V and 1 base from J, the junction kept 8 bases outside the gene matches. The CDR3 loop is CASSLWVPDRGNTEAFF. CDR3 DNA: TGTGCCAGCAGCTTATGGGTTCCGGACAGGGGGAACACTGAAGCTTTCTTT.

V and J are TRBV19 and TRBJ2-1; 7 bases align to TRBD2. With 9 bases clipped from V and 7 bases from J, the junction kept 12 bases outside the gene matches. Germline CDR1 and CDR2: LNHDA and SQIVND (reference sequence). This CDR3 has 14 residues. CDR3 sequence reads: CASSLADIANEQFF. CDR3 coding DNA: TGTGCCAGCTCCCTAGCGGATATTGCTAATGAGCAGTTCTTC.

Worth noting for this clone: At one end, the junction sequence differs from germline, possibly due to a read error. The chain is built from TRBV9 and TRBJ2-1; 10 bases are a match to TRBD2. The CDR3 loop spans 17 amino acids. Germline V CDR1 and CDR2: SGDLS, YYNGEE. CDR3 nucleotides: TGTGTCAGCAGCGTAGATCTAGCGGGAGCGGCCTACAATGAGCAGTTCTTC. Amino acids: CVSSVDLAGAAYNEQFF. The full variable domain, with the rest looked up from reference TRBV9 and TRBJ2-1, is DSGVTQTPKHLITATGQRVTLRCSPRSGDLSVYWYQQSLDQGLQFLIQYYNGEERAKGNILERFSAQQFPDLHSELNLSSLELGDSALYFCVSSVDLAGAAYNEQFFGPGTRLTVL.

The chain recombines TRBV11-2 with TRBJ1-4; D not resolved. The V gene lost 3 bases and the J gene lost 7 bases, with 15 bases spanning the gap. The germline V gene encodes CDR1 SGHAT and CDR2 FQNNGV. This CDR3 has 15 residues. The CDR3 loop is CASSFSDASGEKLFF. CDR3 nucleotide sequence: TGTGCCAGCAGCTTTTCCGACGCCTCGGGTGAAAAACTGTTTTTT.

The chain carries TRBV4-1 and TRBJ2-1; 8 bases are a match to TRBD1. Germline values: CDR1 MGHRA, CDR2 YSYEKL. The J segment lost 10 bases and the V segment lost 1 base, leaving 9 bases of the junction unmatched. The CDR3 is 15 residues long. CDR3 nucleotides: TGCGCCAGCAGCCAAGGGGCAGGGGGCGCCAGGGAGCAGTTCTTC. Residues: CASSQGAGGAREQFF.

The rearrangement uses TRBV5-1 and TRBJ2-5, with TRBD2 matching 9 bases. The germline CDR1 and CDR2 sequences are SGHRS and YFSETQ. The CDR3 runs 15 residues. V lost 4 bases, J lost 4 bases, and 8 bases stayed unmatched. The CDR3 sequence is CASSLGLARSETQYF. CDR3 nucleotides: TGCGCCAGCAGCCTGGGACTAGCTCGATCAGAGACCCAGTACTTC.

This clone was seen a handful of times. V is TRBV6-5 and J is TRBJ1-2, with 7 bases identical to TRBD1. With 0 bases clipped from V and 8 bases from J, the junction kept 6 bases outside the gene matches. Looked up from germline, CDR1 is MNHEY and CDR2 is SVGAGI. CDR3 size: 14 residues. The CDR3 DNA sequence: TGTGCCAGCAGTTACTCGAGACAGGGCGGCGGCTACACCTTC. Its translation is CASSYSRQGGGYTF.

The CDR3, as DNA: TGTGCCAGCAGCGCCAGACAGGGGACAACTAATGAAAAACTGTTTTTT. Its translation: CASSARQGTTNEKLFF. The V call is TRBV9, the J call TRBJ1-4; TRBD1 agrees at 8 bases. Trimming at V came to 3 bases and at J to 0 bases, leaving 4 bases not matched to a gene. CDR1 is SGDLS, CDR2 YYNGEE, per germline. The CDR3 length is 16 residues. Variable domain in full (rest from reference TRBV9 and TRBJ1-4): DSGVTQTPKHLITATGQRVTLRCSPRSGDLSVYWYQQSLDQGLQFLIQYYNGEERAKGNILERFSAQQFPDLHSELNLSSLELGDSALYFCASSARQGTTNEKLFFGSGTQLSVL.

CDR3 loop: CASSQEAANTEAFF. CDR3 nucleotides: TGCGCCAGCAGCCAAGAGGCCGCTAACACTGAAGCTTTCTTT. The chain joins TRBV4-3 to TRBJ1-1; D not certain. Germline V gene data show CDR1 as LGHNA and CDR2 as YSLEER. V lost 0 bases, J lost 2 bases, and 7 bases lay in between. The CDR3 extends over 14 amino acids.

In its sample, this clone was seen once. CDR3 protein: CASSRDRGHEQYF. The DNA of the CDR3 is TGTGCCAGCAGCAGGGACAGGGGCCACGAGCAGTACTTC. This chain joins TRBV5-6 and TRBJ2-7, with 10 bases aligning to TRBD1. The length of the CDR3 is 13 residues. Germline loops: CDR1 SGHDT, CDR2 YYEEEE. The J segment lost 5 bases and the V segment lost 4 bases, leaving 3 bases of the junction unmatched. The whole variable domain, filled in from reference TRBV5-6 and TRBJ2-7, reads DAGVTQSPTHLIKTRGQQVTLRCSPKSGHDTVSWYQQALGQGPQFIFQYYEEEERQRGNFPDRFSGHQFPNYSSELNVNALLLGDSALYLCASSRDRGHEQYFGPGTRLTVT.

The J gene is TRBJ1-1, the V gene TRBV7-6, with TRBD1 as a possible D gene (5 bases). The CDR3 spans 14 residues. Germline CDR1 and CDR2: SGHVS and FNYEAQ. With 5 bases removed from V and 4 bases from J, the gap between germline ends came to 14 bases. The chain's CDR3 is CASSIISRGTEAFF. The CDR3, as DNA: TGTGCCAGCAGCATCATCTCTAGGGGCACTGAAGCTTTCTTT.

A single count supports this clone. This chain joins TRBV30 and TRBJ2-1, with 10 bases matching TRBD1. J gave up 9 bases and V 4 bases, and 9 bases lay outside the gene matches. Germline loops: CDR1 GTSNPN, CDR2 SVGIG (reference sequence). The CDR3 totals 14 residues. CDR3: CAWTGTGETGEQFF. The CDR3 nucleotides are TGTGCCTGGACCGGGACAGGGGAAACCGGTGAGCAGTTCTTC.

The genes are TRBV7-3 and TRBJ2-2; TRBD1 aligns across 7 bases. V gave up 4 bases and J gave up 5 bases; unmatched junction bases: 7. Germline V gives CDR1 SGHTA, CDR2 FQGTGA. CDR3 size: 15 residues. CDR3 in DNA: TGTGCCAGCAGCTCCCGACAGGGCCCTACCGGGGAGCTGTTTTTT. Protein: CASSSRQGPTGELFF.

CDR3 sequence reads: CASSLDSTNYGYTF. The CDR3 DNA sequence: TGTGCCAGCAGTTTAGACAGTACTAACTATGGCTACACCTTC. The rearrangement joins TRBV27 to TRBJ1-2; D is perhaps TRBD1 (5 bases). V lost 2 bases and J lost 0, with 7 bases in between. Germline values: CDR1 MNHEY, CDR2 SMNVEV (reference sequence). The length of the CDR3 is 14 residues.

The rearrangement joins TRBV19 to TRBJ2-1; 10 positions agree with TRBD2. V trimming: 3 bases; J trimming: 10 bases; junction bases outside the gene matches: 18. The CDR3 has 18 residues. Germline loops: CDR1 LNHDA, CDR2 SQIVND (reference sequence). This chain's CDR3 is CASSMAAYSGRRGGEQFF. The CDR3 coding sequence is TGTGCCAGTAGTATGGCCGCTTATAGCGGGAGGCGGGGGGGGGAGCAGTTCTTC.

The count of this clone is one. The chain uses TRBV6-6 and TRBJ1-1, with 9 bases that match TRBD1. Germline loops: CDR1 MNHNY, CDR2 SVGAGI (reference sequence). The CDR3 runs to 15 residues. J lost 0 bases, V lost 2 bases, and 1 base had no gene match. The CDR3 DNA reads TGTGCCAGCAGTTACAGACAGGGGGTGAACACTGAAGCTTTCTTT. Encoded protein: CASSYRQGVNTEAFF.

In its sample, this clone was seen once. V and J are TRBV5-1 and TRBJ2-5, with 10 bases fitting TRBD2. With 0 bases clipped from V and 10 bases from J, the junction kept 6 bases outside the gene matches. This CDR3 has 14 amino acids. CDR1 and CDR2 (germline): SGHRS, YFSETQ. The CDR3, as DNA: TGCGCCAGCAGCTTGGAGAGCGGGGGGGAGGTCCAGTACTTC. This translates into CASSLESGGEVQYF. The variable domain in full, completed from reference TRBV5-1 and TRBJ2-5, reads KAGVTQTPRYLIKTRGQQVTLSCSPISGHRSVSWYQQTPGQGLQFLFEYFSETQRNKGNFPGRFSGRQFSNSRSEMNVSTLELGDSALYLCASSLESGGEVQYFGPGTRLLVL.

The chain couples TRBV6-6 to TRBJ1-5; D ambiguous. The germline gives CDR1 MNHNY, CDR2 SVGAGI (reference sequence). Trimming stripped 6 bases from V and 4 bases from J, with 13 bases between. The CDR3 covers 14 residues. CDR3 coding DNA: TGTGCCAGCAGCCCACCCGGTTATAATCAGCCCCAGCATTTT. Encoded protein: CASSPPGYNQPQHF.

The CDR3 is CASTNSDSYNEQFF. CDR3 sequence (DNA): TGTGCCAGCACCAACTCCGACTCCTACAATGAGCAGTTCTTC. V gene TRBV2 combines with J gene TRBJ2-1; no reliable D call. Germline assignment: CDR1 SNHLY and CDR2 FYNNEI. The CDR3 spans 14 residues. V gave up 7 bases and J gave up 0 bases, with 10 bases separating them.

DNA of the CDR3: TGTGCCAGCAAGGGAGGGTGGGGGGCTGAAGCTTTCTTT. It encodes CASKGGWGAEAFF. The chain has TRBV6-1 and TRBJ1-1; D possibly corresponds to TRBD1 (5 bases). CDR1 MNHNS and CDR2 SASEGT come from the germline V gene. V dropped 7 bases and J dropped 6 bases, with 15 bases sitting between them. This CDR3 contains 13 residues.

A few counts support this clone. The chain is built from TRBV23-1 and TRBJ2-5, with D possibly being TRBD1 (6 bases). TRBV23-1 is an ORF, and what it does is uncertain. The CDR3 has 16 amino acids. Trimming shortened V by 4 bases and J by 0 bases, and 15 bases separated the two germline ends. CDR3: CASSLRERGYQETQYF. In DNA, the CDR3 is TGCGCCAGCAGTCTCAGGGAGAGGGGGTACCAAGAGACCCAGTACTTC.

The rearrangement uses TRBV5-4 and TRBJ2-1; D might be TRBD2 (6 bases). Germline CDR1 SGHNT, CDR2 YYREEE (reference sequence). This CDR3 comprises 15 residues. Trimming stripped 5 bases from V and 6 bases from J, with 18 bases between. CDR3 in amino acids: CASRDVGGSSNEQFF. The CDR3 bases are TGTGCCAGCAGAGATGTTGGGGGGTCTTCCAATGAGCAGTTCTTC. The full variable domain, its missing parts supplied by reference TRBV5-4 and TRBJ2-1, is ETGVTQSPTHLIKTRGQQVTLRCSSQSGHNTVSWYQQALGQGPQFIFQYYREEENGRGNFPPRFSGLQFPNYSSELNVNALELDDSALYLCASRDVGGSSNEQFFGPGTRLTVL.

A few counts support this clone. Given the absence of the conserved phenylalanine or tryptophan at the CDR3 end, a read error is likely. The rearrangement joins TRBV5-6 to TRBJ1-6, with TRBD1 as a possible D gene (6 bases). This CDR3 has 18 residues. Trimming removed 4 bases from V and 0 bases from J, with 17 bases in between. CDR1 and CDR2 from the germline V gene are SGHDT and YYEEEE. The CDR3 is CASSPRGPENSYNSPLHL. CDR3 DNA sequence: TGTGCCAGCAGCCCCAGGGGACCGGAAAACTCCTATAATTCACCCCTCCACTTG.

V is TRBV6-1 and J is TRBJ2-3, with 10 nucleotides matching TRBD1. Germline V gene data show CDR1 as MNHNS and CDR2 as SASEGT. The CDR3 is 13 residues long. Losses at the gene ends were 8 bases for V and 8 bases for J; bases not matched to a gene: 7. The CDR3 protein is CASQETGGVTQYF. For the CDR3, the DNA is TGTGCCAGCCAGGAGACAGGGGGCGTTACGCAGTATTTT.

This sequence joins TRBV10-3 and TRBJ2-5; a possible D gene is TRBD2 (6 bases). Germline V gene sequence: CDR1 ENHRY, CDR2 SYGVKD. V was trimmed by 4 bases and J by 2 bases, leaving 11 bases between them. CDR3 length: 14 residues. Here the CDR3 reads CAISGGTEQETQYF. The CDR3, as DNA: TGTGCCATCAGTGGCGGGACGGAGCAAGAGACCCAGTACTTC.

The chain employs TRBV4-3 and TRBJ1-1; 7 bases are a match to TRBD1. Trimming took 3 bases from V and 1 from J; bases not matched to a gene: 5. In germline, CDR1 is LGHNA, CDR2 YSLEER. This CDR3 is 15 amino acids long. The CDR3 is CASSHLDRENTEAFF. CDR3 sequence (DNA): TGCGCCAGCAGCCACCTCGACAGGGAGAACACTGAAGCTTTCTTT.

The chain employs TRBV15 and TRBJ1-1, with 9 positions matching TRBD1. This CDR3 is 15 amino acids long. CDR1 and CDR2 (germline): LNHNV, YYDKDF (reference sequence). Losses at the gene ends were 1 base for V and 5 bases for J; bases not matched to a gene: 5. As DNA, the CDR3 is TGTGCCACCAGCAGAGCACAGGGGGCGGGGACTGAAGCTTTCTTT. Translated: CATSRAQGAGTEAFF.